Following are 12 T cell receptor beta chains from one sample sequenced in a study of early T cells in non-severe SARS-CoV-2 infection (dated by TCRdb to 2020 to 2023). Library method: 5' RACE. Sequencer: NextSeq 500. TCRdb reprocessing: public reads trimmed at Q25 with fastp, clones called with MiXCR, in-frame beta chains kept. Records with the same CDR3 protein are collapsed into one entry carrying the most frequent genes and DNA. A total of tens of thousands of distinct CDR3 sequences appear in this sample, 9% to 13% of them only once. The top ten clones comprise approximately 2.6% of the sample. The sequenced sample was whole blood. The receptors stem from an adult who was a healthcare worker with PCR-confirmed SARS-CoV-2 infection or an uninfected control (not recorded which).

The J gene is TRBJ1-1, the V gene TRBV12-3 or TRBV12-4; D is unresolved. The ends were cut back, 2 bases at V and 1 base at J, with 8 bases in the middle. The CDR3 is made up of 14 amino acids. The DNA for the CDR3 is TGTGCCAGCAGTTTACGGTCCGGGAACACTGAAGCTTTCTTT. Encoded protein: CASSLRSGNTEAFF.

This clonotype was observed a handful of times. The J gene is TRBJ1-1, the V gene TRBV20-1, with TRBD1 matching 7 bases. The germline gives CDR1 DFQATT, CDR2 SNEGSKA (reference sequence). The junction had 8 bases not matched to a gene; V was cut back by 0 bases and J by 1 base. This CDR3 is 16 amino acids long. The CDR3 is CSARDATTGANTEAFF. The CDR3 bases are TGCAGTGCTAGAGATGCAACAACAGGGGCGAACACTGAAGCTTTCTTT.

In this sample, this clonotype turned up many times. The chain combines TRBV7-6 with TRBJ2-3; no clear D gene. Germline lookup yields CDR1 SGHVS and CDR2 FNYEAQ. V was cut by 3 bases and J by 0 bases, with 4 bases left in between. CDR3 length equals 13 residues. The CDR3 bases are TGTGCCAGCAGCTTGGACAGCACAGATACGCAGTATTTT. Translating gives CASSLDSTDTQYF.

V is TRBV6-6 and J is TRBJ2-7, with 7 bases lining up with TRBD1. CDR3 size: 13 residues. The V and J ends lost 6 bases and 5 bases, in that order; junction bases with no gene match: 7. The V gene's germline CDR1 is MNHNY and CDR2 SVGAGI (reference sequence). The CDR3 reads CASSLQGIDEQYF. As DNA, the CDR3 is TGTGCCAGCAGCTTACAGGGGATTGACGAGCAGTACTTC.

This chain uses TRBV7-9 with TRBJ2-3, with 7 bases matching TRBD2. Germline lookup yields CDR1 SEHNR and CDR2 FQNEAQ (reference sequence). The CDR3 is 14 residues long. Unmatched junction bases numbered 4, after V lost 5 bases and J lost 2 bases. The CDR3 DNA reads TGTGCCAGCAGCCGAAGGGACTACACAGATACGCAGTATTTT. Translation: CASSRRDYTDTQYF.

In its sample, this clonotype was seen many times. This chain links TRBV29-1 with TRBJ2-1, with D unresolved. This CDR3 spans 11 amino acids. Germline V gives CDR1 SQVTM, CDR2 ANQGSEA. Trimming pared 2 bases from V and 13 bases from J, leaving 12 bases between. In DNA, the CDR3 is TGCAGCGTTGAAAAGTCGGGCGGTCAGTTCTTC. It translates to CSVEKSGGQFF.

This clonotype was observed at least ten times. The V call is TRBV27, the J call TRBJ2-1; D call uncertain. With 5 bases removed from V and 0 bases from J, the gap between germline ends came to 8 bases. This CDR3 is built from 14 residues. CDR1 is MNHEY and CDR2 is SMNVEV in the germline V gene (reference sequence). CDR3 sequence: CASSRADSYNEQFF. Written as DNA, the CDR3 is TGTGCCAGCAGTCGGGCGGACTCCTACAATGAGCAGTTCTTC.

This clonotype was seen a single time. The chain couples TRBV5-1 to TRBJ2-5; the D is unclear. The CDR3 length is 13 residues. The germline V gene encodes CDR1 SGHRS and CDR2 YFSETQ. V lost 5 bases and J lost 0, with 8 bases in between. CDR3 in DNA: TGCGCCAGCAGTCGCATCCACCAAGAGACCCAGTACTTC. It specifies CASSRIHQETQYF.

This clonotype was picked up many times. V and J are TRBV6-6 and TRBJ2-1; TRBD2 matches 11 bases. J gave up 0 bases and V 2 bases, and 6 bases lay outside the gene matches. The CDR3 covers 18 residues. CDR1 and CDR2 from the germline V gene are MNHNY and SVGAGI (reference sequence). The CDR3 DNA reads TGTGCCAGCAGTTACGCCCGACTAGCGGGGAGCTCCTACAATGAGCAGTTCTTC. It specifies CASSYARLAGSSYNEQFF.

The CDR3 region has the DNA TGCGCCAGCAGCTTCGACAGGGTAAATTTCAATGAGCAGTTCTTC. Residues: CASSFDRVNFNEQFF. V usage is TRBV5-1 and J usage is TRBJ2-1; 7 bases are shared with TRBD1. V gave up 2 bases and J gave up 6 bases; unmatched junction bases: 8. CDR1 is SGHRS, CDR2 YFSETQ, per germline. The CDR3 extends over 15 amino acids.

The chain carries TRBV10-3 and TRBJ2-5; D possibly corresponds to TRBD1 (5 bases). CDR1 and CDR2 (germline): ENHRY, SYGVKD. The V end was cut by 11 bases, the J end by 2 bases, with 12 bases between. The CDR3 spans 12 residues. The chain's CDR3 is CASAQEQETQYF. The CDR3 DNA follows: TGTGCCTCGGCACAGGAGCAAGAGACCCAGTACTTC.

This clonotype was picked up a small number of times. The chain combines TRBV15 with TRBJ2-1; D is unclear. Trimming left V 11 bases short and J 7 bases short, with 9 bases between. CDR1 LNHNV and CDR2 YYDKDF come from the germline V gene (reference sequence). The CDR3 is made up of 10 amino acids. The CDR3, as DNA: TGTGCCGTCGCTAGGAATGAGCAGTTCTTC. Its translation is CAVARNEQFF.